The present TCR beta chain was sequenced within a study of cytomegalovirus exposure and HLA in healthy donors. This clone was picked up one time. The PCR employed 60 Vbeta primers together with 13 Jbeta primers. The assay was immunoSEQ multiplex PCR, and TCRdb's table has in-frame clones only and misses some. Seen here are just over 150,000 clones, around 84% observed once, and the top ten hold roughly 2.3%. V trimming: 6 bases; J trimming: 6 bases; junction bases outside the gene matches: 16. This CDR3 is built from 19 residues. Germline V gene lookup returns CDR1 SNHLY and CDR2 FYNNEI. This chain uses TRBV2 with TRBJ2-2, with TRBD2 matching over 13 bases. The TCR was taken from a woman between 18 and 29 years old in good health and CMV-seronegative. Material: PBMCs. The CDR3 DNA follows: TGTGCCAGCAGGGGCGGACTAGCGGGAGTGTTAGGAGTCCCCGGGGAGCTGTTTTTT. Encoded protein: CASRGGLAGVLGVPGELFF. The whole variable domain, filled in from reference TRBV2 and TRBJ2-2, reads EPEVTQTPSHQVTQMGQEVILRCVPISNHLYFYWYRQILGQKVEFLVSFYNNEISEKSEIFDDQFSVERPDGSNFTLKIRSTKLEDSAMYFCASRGGLAGVLGVPGELFFGEGSRLTVL.